These T cell receptor beta chains were read from a single sample in a study of blood T cell repertoires in COVID-19. Only in-frame clones appear in the TCRdb table, and some are missing; sequencing was by immunoSEQ multiplex PCR. In the table there are under 300,000 clones, 75% to 95% of which are singletons. The sequenced sample consisted of PBMCs or T cells enriched from blood (not recorded which). Every receptor here comes from a woman between 18 and 29 years old who had recovered from COVID-19. Each CDR3 is given without its conserved first and last residue. Each record gives: V gene, CDR3 protein.

>TRBV28
ASSEIGGSSYNEQF
>TRBV6-5
ASSRRGGETQY
>TRBV27
ASSFRERDYEQY
>TRBV28
ASSLYLPNQPQH
>TRBV28
ASTTLTRGYT
>TRBV28
ASRLGQGSF
>TRBV5-4
ASSPGQGSSPLH
>TRBV5-1
ASSSGEGGAETQY
>TRBV19
ASSIGASSLAGAETQY
>TRBV15
ATSSDGGAGQPQH
>TRBV27
ASNPGQGIGNEQF
>TRBV14
ASSQGAETQY
>TRBV2
ASSVGHEQQPQH
>TRBV14
ASSQGARRSTPTDTQY
>TRBV28
ASSLFRAHRGYT
>TRBV24-1
APSSGSVCYT
>TRBV19
ASGGQLNTEAF
>TRBV28
ASSPLREIDEQF
>TRBV9
ASSLAGGKGAQY
>TRBV9
ASSYDVTGLDYGYT
>TRBV28
ASSFAQGPGNQPQH
>TRBV11-2
ASSPPTALYGYT
>TRBV25-1
ASRRGQGNSPLH
>TRBV6-1
ASSEWGGVGDIQY
>TRBV29-1
SAATGGEQPQH
>TRBV10-2
ASSEGFLVSGANVLT
>TRBV4-2
ASSQEQGNGYT
>TRBV19
ASSIASSRSQQY
>TRBV11-2
ASSVRQFQETQY
>TRBV5-4
ASSSGTAGFYEQY
>TRBV7-9
ASSAPGQRENEQF
>TRBV28
ASNRERERIYGYT
>TRBV27
ASSIPGQDGYT
>TRBV7-2
ASSLKGGGGSPLH
>TRBV6-6
ASSYQTHHPY
>TRBV5-4
ASRDLMGETQY
>TRBV4-1
ASSQGRGAYQPQH
>TRBV5-1
ASSLTSGSHEQF
>TRBV19
ASTRGTGVGNTIY
>TRBV11-2
ASIPRGGSGELF
>TRBV18
ASSPGDRVYNEQF
>TRBV3-1/TRBV3-2
ASSIRSSYNEQF
>TRBV6-5
ASRLGQGETDTQY
>TRBV7-2
ASSLVYGTSGTYNEQF
>TRBV18
ASSPPVRTDTQY
>TRBV11-2
ASSPTGGSLSYNEQF
>TRBV7-2
ASSLVGGTTSPQH
>TRBV19
ASTQTRAGVETQY
>TRBV24-1
ATSDGGINEKLF